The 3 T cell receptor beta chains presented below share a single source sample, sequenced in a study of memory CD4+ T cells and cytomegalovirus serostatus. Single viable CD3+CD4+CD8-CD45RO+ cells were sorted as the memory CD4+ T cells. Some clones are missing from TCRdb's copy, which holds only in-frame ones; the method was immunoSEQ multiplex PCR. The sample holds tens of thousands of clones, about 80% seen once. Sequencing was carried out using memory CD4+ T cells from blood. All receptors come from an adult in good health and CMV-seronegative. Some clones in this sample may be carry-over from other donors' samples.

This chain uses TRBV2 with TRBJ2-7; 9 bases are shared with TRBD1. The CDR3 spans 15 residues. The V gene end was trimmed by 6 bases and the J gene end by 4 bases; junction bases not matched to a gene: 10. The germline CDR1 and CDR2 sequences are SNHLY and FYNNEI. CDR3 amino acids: CASSEPGTGFYEQYF. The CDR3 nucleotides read TGTGCCAGCAGCGAGCCCGGGACAGGGTTTTACGAGCAGTACTTC.

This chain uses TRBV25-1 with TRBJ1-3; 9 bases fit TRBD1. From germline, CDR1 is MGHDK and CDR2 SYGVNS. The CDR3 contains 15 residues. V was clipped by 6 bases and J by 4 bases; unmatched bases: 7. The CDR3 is CASRGQGQGGNTIYF. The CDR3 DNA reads TGTGCCAGCAGAGGACAGGGGCAGGGGGGAAACACCATATATTTT. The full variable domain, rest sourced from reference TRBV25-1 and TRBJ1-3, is EADIYQTPRYLVIGTGKKITLECSQTMGHDKMYWYQQDPGMELHLIHYSYGVNSTEKGDLSSESTVSRIRTEHFPLTLESARPSHTSQYLCASRGQGQGGNTIYFGEGSWLTVV.

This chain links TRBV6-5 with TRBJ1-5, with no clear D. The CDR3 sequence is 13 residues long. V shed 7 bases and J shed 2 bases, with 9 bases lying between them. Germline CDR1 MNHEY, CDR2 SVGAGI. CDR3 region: CASKERGNQPQHF. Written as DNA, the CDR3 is TGTGCCAGCAAAGAAAGGGGCAATCAGCCCCAGCATTTT.